This TCR beta chain is from a study of T cell responses to AZD1222 COVID-19 vaccine. The study's findings and limits: All repertoire sampling was performed exclusively after the peak T cell response.

Note on this clone: The target antigen is unknown.

Generated by immunoSEQ multiplex PCR, the TCRdb table keeps only in-frame clones and is missing some. The top ten hold about 2.9% of the sample, which has tens of thousands of clones, roughly 90% seen once. The germline gives CDR1 SGHRS, CDR2 YFSETQ. The CDR3 length is 15 residues. The ends lost 4 bases at V and 6 bases at J; junction bases unmatched: 7. Here the sequenced sample was peripheral blood, taken on day 0 of AZD1222 vaccination. The TCR sequence derives from an adult in good health. The chain employs TRBV5-1 and TRBJ1-6, with 7 bases matching TRBD1. The CDR3 is CASSATRDSNSPLHF. CDR3 bases: TGCGCCAGCAGCGCCACCCGGGACAGTAATTCACCCCTCCACTTT.